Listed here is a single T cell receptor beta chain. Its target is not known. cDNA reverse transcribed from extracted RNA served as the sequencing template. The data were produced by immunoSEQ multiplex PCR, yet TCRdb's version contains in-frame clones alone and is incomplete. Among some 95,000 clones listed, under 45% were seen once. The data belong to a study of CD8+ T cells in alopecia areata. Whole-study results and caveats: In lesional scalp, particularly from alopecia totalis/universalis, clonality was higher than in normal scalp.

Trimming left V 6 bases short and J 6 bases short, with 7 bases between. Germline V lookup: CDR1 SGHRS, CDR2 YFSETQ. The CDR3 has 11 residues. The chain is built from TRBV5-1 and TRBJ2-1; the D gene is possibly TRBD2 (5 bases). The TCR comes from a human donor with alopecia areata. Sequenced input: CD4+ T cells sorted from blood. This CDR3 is CASNRGNEQFF. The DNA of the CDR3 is TGCGCCAGCAACCGGGGCAATGAGCAGTTCTTC.